The next 24 T cell receptor beta chains were all read from a single sample in a study of shared clonotypes between healthy human individuals. The protocol was immunoSEQ multiplex PCR, while the TCRdb copy is restricted to in-frame clones and leaves out a portion. This sample has about 1 million clones; around 76% occur once, and the top ten carry about 1.4%. Sequencing used memory CD4+ T cells sorted from blood. Subset defined: CD45RA-negative fraction. These receptors came from a young man in good health.

The V and J genes are TRBV7-6 and TRBJ2-7; tentative D call: TRBD1 (6 bases). V was pared by 0 bases and J by 7 bases, with 16 bases between. This CDR3 region has 15 residues. CDR1 is SGHVS, CDR2 FNYEAQ, per germline. CDR3 coding DNA: TGTGCCAGCAGCTTAGCGCCAGGGGAAGGTCAGGAGCAGTACTTC. Amino acids: CASSLAPGEGQEQYF.

There are a few counts of this clone. The J gene is TRBJ2-1, the V gene TRBV7-6; no definite D call. CDR1 and CDR2 (germline): SGHVS, FNYEAQ. V dropped 3 bases and J dropped 5 bases, with 8 bases sitting between them. The CDR3 is 13 amino acids. CDR3 sequence reads: CASSFLINNEQFF. Written as DNA, the CDR3 is TGTGCCAGCAGCTTTCTTATAAACAATGAGCAGTTCTTC.

This clone was seen only once. The chain uses TRBV7-2 and TRBJ1-4, with D uncertain. In germline, CDR1 is SGHTA, CDR2 FQGNSA. CDR3 size: 15 residues. Trimming stripped 5 bases from V and 2 bases from J, with 12 bases between. DNA for the CDR3: TGTGCCAGCAGCCAGAAAGGCAGGACTAATGAAAAACTGTTTTTT. This gives the protein CASSQKGRTNEKLFF.

The chain is built from TRBV4-3 and TRBJ2-6, with D possibly TRBD1 on 5 matching bases. Germline-derived CDR1 and CDR2 are LGHNA and YSLEER. Between the trimmed V and J ends, which lost 6 bases and 0 bases, there was a span of 9 bases. The CDR3 covers 15 residues. The CDR3, as DNA: TGCGCCAGCAGGGGGCACATCTCTGGGGCCAACGTCCTGACTTTC. Its protein product is CASRGHISGANVLTF.

The V and J genes are TRBV7-2 and TRBJ2-3; tentative D call: TRBD2 (5 bases). CDR1 and CDR2 from the germline V gene are SGHTA and FQGNSA. This CDR3 is built from 14 residues. Between the trimmed V and J ends, which lost 3 bases and 0 bases, there was a span of 7 bases. As DNA, the CDR3 is TGTGCCAGCAGCTTCCGACTAAGCACAGATACGCAGTATTTT. It encodes CASSFRLSTDTQYF.

V gene TRBV18 combines with J gene TRBJ2-1; D may be TRBD1 or TRBD2 (6 bases each). From germline, CDR1 is KGHSH and CDR2 LQKENI. V was trimmed by 2 bases and J by 3 bases, leaving 11 bases between them. The CDR3 is 15 amino acids. Written as DNA, the CDR3 is TGTGCCAGCTCACCAAGGAGGGGGTACTACAATGAGCAGTTCTTC. It yields the protein CASSPRRGYYNEQFF.

This clone turned up a few times. In DNA, the CDR3 is TGTGCCAGCAGTTTGGATGGGAAGGTTCGGAATACGCAGTATTTT. Translating gives CASSLDGKVRNTQYF. The chain joins TRBV27 to TRBJ2-3; D unresolved. Looked up from germline, CDR1 is MNHEY and CDR2 is SMNVEV (reference sequence). The CDR3 is 15 residues long. The germline V and J ends were trimmed by 3 bases and 7 bases, with 17 bases remaining between them.

The CDR3 here is CSGIEGAEAFF. The CDR3 bases are TGCAGCGGAATTGAGGGTGCTGAAGCTTTCTTT. This chain links TRBV29-1 with TRBJ1-1; D call uncertain. Germline V gene lookup returns CDR1 SQVTM and CDR2 ANQGSEA. The length of the CDR3 is 11 residues. V lost 7 bases to trimming and J lost 6 bases, with 12 bases between them.

The rearrangement joins TRBV4-3 to TRBJ2-7, with 7 positions matching TRBD1. There are 18 residues in the CDR3. Losses at the gene ends were 0 bases for V and 0 bases for J; bases not matched to a gene: 11. The germline V gene encodes CDR1 LGHNA and CDR2 YSLEER. As DNA, the CDR3 is TGCGCCAGCAGCCAAGAGGCGCACGGGAACAGGGGCTCCTACGAGCAGTACTTC. Translation gives CASSQEAHGNRGSYEQYF.

CDR3 residues: CASSAWNPRETQYF. In DNA form, the CDR3 reads TGTGCCAGCAGCGCATGGAACCCGAGGGAGACCCAGTACTTC. The rearrangement joins TRBV7-2 to TRBJ2-5; D uncertain. The CDR3 is made up of 14 amino acids. Trimming shortened V by 5 bases and J by 5 bases, and 15 bases separated the two germline ends. Germline CDR1 and CDR2: SGHTA and FQGNSA. The entire variable domain, with the rest obtained from reference TRBV7-2 and TRBJ2-5, is as follows: GAGVSQSPSNKVTEKGKDVELRCDPISGHTALYWYRQSLGQGLEFLIYFQGNSAPDKSGLPSDRFSAERTGGSVSTLTIQRTQQEDSAVYLCASSAWNPRETQYFGPGTRLLVL.

The J gene is TRBJ2-3, the V gene TRBV5-1; maybe TRBD1 (5 bases). CDR1 is SGHRS and CDR2 is YFSETQ in the germline V gene. Trimming removed 4 bases from V and 2 bases from J, with 17 bases in between. The CDR3 runs 16 residues. The CDR3 here is CASSTDSRQFTDTQYF. CDR3 coding DNA: TGCGCCAGCAGCACCGACTCACGACAGTTCACAGATACGCAGTATTTT.

The chain employs TRBV28 and TRBJ2-3; TRBD2 might be the D (6 bases). The CDR3 loop spans 17 amino acids. Germline loops: CDR1 MDHEN, CDR2 SYDVKM. Trimming shortened V by 4 bases and J by 2 bases, and 19 bases separated the two germline ends. CDR3 protein: CASSSGLPLAPTDTQYF. CDR3 coding DNA: TGTGCCAGCAGTTCGGGACTCCCACTGGCCCCCACAGATACGCAGTATTTT.

The chain recombines TRBV30 with TRBJ1-2, with D maybe TRBD1 (5 bases). Germline V CDR1 and CDR2: GTSNPN, SVGIG (reference sequence). This CDR3 spans 15 amino acids. V was cut by 1 base and J by 7 bases, with 19 bases left in between. The chain's CDR3 is CAWSGGLGRFFGYTF. As DNA, the CDR3 is TGTGCCTGGAGTGGCGGTTTGGGACGATTTTTTGGCTACACCTTC. Full variable domain (rest looked up from reference TRBV30 and TRBJ1-2): SQTIHQWPATLVQPVGSPLSLECTVEGTSNPNLYWYRQAAGRGLQLLFYSVGIGQISSEVPQNLSASRPQDRQFILSSKKLLLSDSGFYLCAWSGGLGRFFGYTFGSGTRLTVV.

The V and J genes are TRBV27 and TRBJ1-1; 7 bases agree with TRBD1. J gave up 4 bases and V 10 bases, and 15 bases lay outside the gene matches. From germline, CDR1 is MNHEY and CDR2 SMNVEV (reference sequence). This CDR3 is 15 amino acids long. CDR3 residues: CATPPTDRSGTEAFF. The CDR3 coding sequence is TGTGCCACCCCACCCACGGACAGGTCGGGCACTGAAGCTTTCTTT.

This sequence joins TRBV18 and TRBJ2-3; D unresolved. Deletions cut 7 bases from V and 0 bases from J, with 5 bases between. The CDR3 extends over 12 amino acids. CDR1 and CDR2 (germline): KGHSH, LQKENI. The CDR3 DNA reads TGTGCCAGCTTTAAAAGCACAGATACGCAGTATTTT. Translation gives CASFKSTDTQYF.

The chain carries TRBV4-3 and TRBJ1-4; 7 bases are a match to TRBD1. The V and J ends lost 4 bases and 3 bases, in that order; junction bases with no gene match: 8. This CDR3 has 16 amino acids. Germline V lookup: CDR1 LGHNA, CDR2 YSLEER. CDR3: CASSLRQGESNEKLFF. Written as DNA, the CDR3 is TGCGCCAGCAGCCTCAGGCAGGGGGAATCTAATGAAAAACTGTTTTTT.

The V gene is TRBV10-2, the J gene TRBJ2-4; 10 bases fit TRBD2. The CDR3 spans 15 residues. Germline CDR1 reads WSHSY; CDR2 reads SAAADI. Germline trimming cut 4 bases from V and 6 bases from J; bases unmatched to any gene: 6. CDR3 bases: TGCGCCAGCAGTGCCGGGACTAGCGAGTCAAACATTCAGTACTTC. As protein: CASSAGTSESNIQYF.

The J gene is TRBJ1-3, the V gene TRBV5-1, with D perhaps matching TRBD1 (5 bases). V was cut by 0 bases and J by 3 bases, with 7 bases left in between. Per the germline V gene, CDR1 is SGHRS and CDR2 is YFSETQ. The CDR3 is 14 residues long. In DNA form, the CDR3 reads TGCGCCAGCAGCTTGGCTCAGGGTGGAAACACCATATATTTT. Its protein product is CASSLAQGGNTIYF.

This clone showed up just once. V and J are TRBV6-1 and TRBJ2-2; D is possibly TRBD2 (5 bases). Germline V gene lookup returns CDR1 MNHNS and CDR2 SASEGT. The length of the CDR3 is 14 residues. Trimming shortened V by 8 bases and J by 8 bases, and 18 bases separated the two germline ends. CDR3 sequence (DNA): TGTGCCAGCCAGCTACGGACTTTAGATGGGGAGCTGTTTTTT. Protein: CASQLRTLDGELFF.

This chain joins TRBV5-1 and TRBJ1-1; no firm D call. The germline gives CDR1 SGHRS, CDR2 YFSETQ. CDR3 length: 14 residues. Trimming removed 0 bases from V and 4 bases from J, with 10 bases in between. The CDR3 sequence: CASSLGTWGTEAFF. Here the CDR3 DNA reads TGCGCCAGCAGCTTGGGAACTTGGGGCACTGAAGCTTTCTTT.

The genes are TRBV18 and TRBJ1-2, with D tentatively TRBD1 (5 bases). Looked up from germline, CDR1 is KGHSH and CDR2 is LQKENI. This CDR3 is 17 amino acids long. Deletions cut 3 bases from V and 4 bases from J, with 21 bases between. The CDR3 DNA follows: TGTGCCAGCTCACCCCGAGCTAACCTCGACAGTTTCTATGGCTACACCTTC. Amino acid sequence: CASSPRANLDSFYGYTF.

This clone was observed once. Other DNA sequences in this sample translate to the same CDR3. The chain joins TRBV15 to TRBJ2-1; D unclear. Trimming pared 0 bases from V and 0 bases from J, leaving 6 bases between. In germline, CDR1 is LNHNV, CDR2 YYDKDF (reference sequence). The CDR3 is 15 amino acids. The CDR3: CATSRDGASYNEQFF. For the CDR3, the DNA is TGTGCCACCAGCAGAGATGGAGCCTCCTACAATGAGCAGTTCTTC.

The CDR3 DNA sequence: TGTGCCAGCAGCTCCGGGGCGCGGGGAGCTGAAAAACTGTTTTTT. Translating gives CASSSGARGAEKLFF. This chain links TRBV11-2 with TRBJ1-4; a possible D gene is TRBD1 (5 bases). Germline V lookup: CDR1 SGHAT, CDR2 FQNNGV. V lost 4 bases to trimming and J lost 7 bases, with 16 bases between them. The CDR3 spans 15 residues.

With respect to this clone: The same CDR3 can be traced to other DNA sequences in this sample. V and J are TRBV10-3 and TRBJ2-5; D gene uncertain. This CDR3 contains 13 residues. Germline CDR1 reads ENHRY; CDR2 reads SYGVKD. Trimming left V 4 bases short and J 4 bases short, with 10 bases between. The CDR3 sequence is CAISAGRGETQYF. CDR3 DNA sequence: TGTGCCATCAGTGCTGGTCGAGGAGAGACCCAGTACTTC.